The sequence of this T cell receptor (beta chain) was determined in a study of cytomegalovirus exposure and HLA in healthy donors. The CDR3 is made up of 15 amino acids. Germline CDR1 SGHNT, CDR2 YYREEE (reference sequence). Trimming at V came to 4 bases and at J to 4 bases, leaving 7 bases not matched to a gene. This clone appeared a few times. The PCR had 60 Vbeta and 13 Jbeta primers. The table came from immunoSEQ multiplex PCR; TCRdb's copy has only in-frame clones and leaves some out. The sample contains roughly 78,000 clones, approximately 70% of which appear only once. Sequencing used PBMCs. V gene TRBV5-4 combines with J gene TRBJ1-1, with TRBD1 identical over 10 bases. This TCR derives from a man in his forties in good health and CMV-seropositive. The CDR3 loop reads CASSPGTGALTEAFF. In DNA, the CDR3 is TGTGCCAGCAGCCCAGGGACAGGGGCTCTCACTGAAGCTTTCTTT.